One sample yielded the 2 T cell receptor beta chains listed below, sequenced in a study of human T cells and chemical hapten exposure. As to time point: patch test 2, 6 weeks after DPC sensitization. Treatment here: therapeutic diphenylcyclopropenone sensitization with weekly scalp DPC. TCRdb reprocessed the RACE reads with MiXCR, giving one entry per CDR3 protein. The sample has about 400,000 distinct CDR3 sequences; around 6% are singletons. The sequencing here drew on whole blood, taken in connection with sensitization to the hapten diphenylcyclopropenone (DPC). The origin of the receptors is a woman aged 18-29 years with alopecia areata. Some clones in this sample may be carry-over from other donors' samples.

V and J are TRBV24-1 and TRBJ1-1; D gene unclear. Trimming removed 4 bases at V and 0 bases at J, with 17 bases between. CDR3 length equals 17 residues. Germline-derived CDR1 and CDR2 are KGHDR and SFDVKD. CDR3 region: CATSDRLNLRMNTEAFF. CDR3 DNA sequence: TGTGCCACCAGTGACCGACTTAATCTGAGGATGAACACTGAAGCTTTCTTT.

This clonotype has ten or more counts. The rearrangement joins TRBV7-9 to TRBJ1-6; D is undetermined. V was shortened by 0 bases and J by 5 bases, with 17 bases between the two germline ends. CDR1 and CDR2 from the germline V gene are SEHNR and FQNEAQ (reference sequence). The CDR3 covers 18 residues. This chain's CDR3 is CASSLAAGTPSNNSPLHF. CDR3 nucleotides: TGTGCCAGCAGCTTAGCCGCCGGCACCCCTAGTAATAATTCACCCCTCCACTTT. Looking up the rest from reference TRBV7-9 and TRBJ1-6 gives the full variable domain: DTGVSQNPRHKITKRGQNVTFRCDPISEHNRLYWYRQTLGQGPEFLTYFQNEAQLEKSRLLSDRFSAERPKGSFSTLEIQRTEQGDSAMYLCASSLAAGTPSNNSPLHFGNGTRLTVT.